The 12 T cell receptor beta chains below were found in one sample sequenced in a study of regulatory T cells in long-lasting Graves disease. Investigators prepared the TCR beta libraries by applying iRepertoire HTBI primers and Arm-PCR of CDR3 regions. TCRdb reprocessed the multiplex PCR reads via MiXCR and lists one record per CDR3 protein. Among approximately 400,000 distinct CDR3 sequences, about 10% were seen once, and the ten largest hold approximately 17%. Regarding time point: newly diagnosed GD, antithyroid drugs for less than 3 months. PBMCs provided the RNA from which the TCR library was made. These data were likewise used in another study, on T cells in Graves' hyperthyroidism and ophthalmopathy.

Sequencing was performed on peripheral blood mononuclear cells (PBMCs), taken at new diagnosis, from a patient treated with antithyroid drugs. The receptors stem from a woman aged 18-35 years with Graves disease.

This clonotype was picked up many times. V is TRBV7-2 and J is TRBJ2-3; D may correspond to TRBD1 or TRBD2 (6 bases each). Germline values: CDR1 SGHTA, CDR2 FQGNSA. V was trimmed by 2 bases and J by 2 bases, leaving 11 bases between them. The CDR3 runs 15 residues. CDR3 in amino acids: CASSLRGQLTDTQYF. CDR3 coding DNA: TGTGCCAGCAGCTTACGGGGGCAACTCACAGATACGCAGTATTTT.

This clonotype was seen ten or more times. The chain combines TRBV12-5 with TRBJ2-5; perhaps TRBD2 as D (6 bases). From germline, CDR1 is LGHNT and CDR2 FRNRAP. Trimming shortened V by 10 bases and J by 5 bases, and 32 bases separated the two germline ends. The CDR3 runs to 18 residues. The CDR3 nucleotides read TGTGCTACGGGTCCAGGGCCTGTCCGGGGGAGTTATGGGGAGACCCAGTACTTC. Protein: CATGPGPVRGSYGETQYF.

This clonotype was seen repeatedly, ten times or more. The V gene is TRBV5-1, the J gene TRBJ2-5; unclear D gene. The length of the CDR3 is 12 residues. Trimming shortened V by 4 bases and J by 1 base, and 5 bases separated the two germline ends. The V gene's germline CDR1 is SGHRS and CDR2 YFSETQ. CDR3 sequence (DNA): TGCGCCAGCAGCGGTCCCCAAGAGACCCAGTACTTC. It yields the protein CASSGPQETQYF.

This clonotype was observed many times. The chain recombines TRBV7-9 with TRBJ1-5; possibly TRBD1 for D (5 bases). This CDR3 region has 14 residues. The V gene's germline CDR1 is SEHNR and CDR2 FQNEAQ (reference sequence). V shed 2 bases and J shed 4 bases, with 9 bases lying between them. This chain's CDR3 is CASSLTGPNQPQHF. Here the CDR3 DNA reads TGTGCCAGCAGCTTAACAGGTCCAAATCAGCCCCAGCATTTT.

The rearrangement uses TRBV4-2 and TRBJ2-3; 13 nucleotides agree with TRBD2. From germline, CDR1 is LGHNA and CDR2 YNFKEQ. Unmatched junction bases numbered 4, after V lost 1 base and J lost 6 bases. The length of the CDR3 is 16 residues. CDR3 sequence: CASSQGLAGGWDTQYF. The CDR3 region has the DNA TGTGCCAGCAGCCAAGGACTAGCGGGAGGTTGGGATACGCAGTATTTT.

This clonotype was detected ten times or more. The CDR3 bases are TGTGCCAGCAGCTTAAACGTTGCGACTGGACTCCAGGGCTACACCTTC. Translating it yields CASSLNVATGLQGYTF. The chain couples TRBV3-1 to TRBJ1-2; D gene uncertain. The V and J ends lost 5 bases and 8 bases respectively, with 24 bases between them. CDR1 and CDR2 (germline): LGHDT, YNNKEL (reference sequence). The CDR3 is made up of 16 amino acids.

This clonotype has a count of ten or more. The gene calls are TRBV2 and TRBJ1-1; tentative D call: TRBD1 (6 bases). Germline CDR1 SNHLY, CDR2 FYNNEI. V was cut by 10 bases and J by 0 bases, with 15 bases left in between. This CDR3 region has 14 residues. In DNA, the CDR3 is TGTGCCACCCAACTGGACAGCATGAACACTGAAGCTTTCTTT. This gives the protein CATQLDSMNTEAFF.

In its sample, this clonotype was seen many times. The CDR3 DNA reads TGTGCCAGCAGTCAAACCAGCAGAGAGACCCAGTACTTC. The encoded protein is CASSQTSRETQYF. V is TRBV6-2 or TRBV6-3 and J is TRBJ2-5; D gene unclear. V was cut by 5 bases and J by 4 bases, with 11 bases left in between. CDR1 and CDR2 (germline): MNHEY, SVGEGT. This CDR3 spans 13 amino acids.

This clonotype was detected only a few times. The genes are TRBV24-1 and TRBJ2-1; 14 bases line up with TRBD2. This CDR3 is built from 17 residues. Germline loops: CDR1 KGHDR, CDR2 SFDVKD. Trimming removed 4 bases from V and 6 bases from J; junction bases left unmatched: 7. CDR3 nucleotide sequence: TGTGCCACCAGTGACCCGACGGGACTAGCGGGAGCCAATGAGCAGTTCTTC. Its translation: CATSDPTGLAGANEQFF.

In this sample, this clonotype turned up many times. This chain uses TRBV20-1 with TRBJ2-2, with D possibly being TRBD1 or TRBD2 (5 bases each). This CDR3 region has 16 residues. V was pared by 6 bases and J by 3 bases, with 20 bases between. From germline, CDR1 is DFQATT and CDR2 SNEGSKA (reference sequence). The CDR3, as DNA: TGCAGTGCCAGGATACGGGGCCGGCCCTACACCGGGGAGCTGTTTTTT. Translation: CSARIRGRPYTGELFF.

Only a few counts were recorded for this clonotype. The chain joins TRBV29-1 to TRBJ2-2; D is perhaps TRBD2 (5 bases). The length of the CDR3 is 12 residues. CDR1 is SQVTM and CDR2 is ANQGSEA in the germline V gene. Between the trimmed V and J ends, which lost 6 bases and 4 bases, there was a span of 9 bases. In DNA form, the CDR3 reads TGCAGCGTAGCCGAGGGCACCGGGGAGCTGTTTTTT. It encodes CSVAEGTGELFF.

In this sample, this clonotype turned up many times. This chain links TRBV6-2 or TRBV6-3 with TRBJ2-7, with D perhaps matching TRBD1 (6 bases). The V gene's germline CDR1 is MNHEY and CDR2 SVGEGT. This CDR3 region has 11 residues. Between the trimmed V and J ends, which lost 2 bases and 7 bases, there was a span of 6 bases. The DNA of the CDR3 is TGTGCCAGCAGTTACGGACAGGAGCAGTACGTC. Translating it yields CASSYGQEQYV.